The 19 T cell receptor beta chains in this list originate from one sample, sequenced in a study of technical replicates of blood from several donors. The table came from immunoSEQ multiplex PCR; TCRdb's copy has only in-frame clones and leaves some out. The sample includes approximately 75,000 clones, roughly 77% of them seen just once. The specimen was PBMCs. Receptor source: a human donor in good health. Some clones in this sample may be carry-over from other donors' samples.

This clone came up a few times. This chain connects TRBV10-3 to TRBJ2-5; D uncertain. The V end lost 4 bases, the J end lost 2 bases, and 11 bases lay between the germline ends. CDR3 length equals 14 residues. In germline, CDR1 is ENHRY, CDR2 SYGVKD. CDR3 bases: TGTGCCATCAGTGGCCGGCCGGGTCAAGAGACCCAGTACTTC. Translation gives CAISGRPGQETQYF.

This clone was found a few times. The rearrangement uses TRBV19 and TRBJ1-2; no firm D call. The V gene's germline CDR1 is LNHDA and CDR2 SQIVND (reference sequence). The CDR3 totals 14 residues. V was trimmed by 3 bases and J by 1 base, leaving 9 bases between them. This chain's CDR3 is CASSIAGGNYGYTF. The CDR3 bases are TGTGCCAGTAGTATTGCCGGAGGTAACTATGGCTACACCTTC.

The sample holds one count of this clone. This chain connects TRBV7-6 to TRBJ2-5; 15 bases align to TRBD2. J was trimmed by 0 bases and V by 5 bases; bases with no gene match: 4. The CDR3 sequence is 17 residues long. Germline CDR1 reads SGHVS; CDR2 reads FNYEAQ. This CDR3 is CASSGGTSGGHQETQYF. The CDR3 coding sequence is TGTGCCAGCAGCGGCGGGACTAGCGGGGGGCACCAAGAGACCCAGTACTTC.

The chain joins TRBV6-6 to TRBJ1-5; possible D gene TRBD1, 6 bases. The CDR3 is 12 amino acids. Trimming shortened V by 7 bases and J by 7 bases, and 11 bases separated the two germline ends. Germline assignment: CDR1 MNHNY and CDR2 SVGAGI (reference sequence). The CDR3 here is CASTQGNQPQHF. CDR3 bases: TGTGCCAGCACGCAGGGGAACCAGCCCCAGCATTTT.

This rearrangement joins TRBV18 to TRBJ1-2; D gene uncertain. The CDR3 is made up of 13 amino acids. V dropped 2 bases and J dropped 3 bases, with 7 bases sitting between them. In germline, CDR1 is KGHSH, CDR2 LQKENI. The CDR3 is CASSPGGDYGYTF. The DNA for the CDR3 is TGTGCCAGCTCACCAGGCGGCGACTATGGCTACACCTTC.

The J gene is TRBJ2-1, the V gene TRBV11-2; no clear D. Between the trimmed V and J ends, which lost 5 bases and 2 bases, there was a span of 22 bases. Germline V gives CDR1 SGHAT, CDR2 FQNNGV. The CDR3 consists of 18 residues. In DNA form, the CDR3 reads TGTGCCAGCAGCCCGTATCTGGTCTCCCTAGGTGCCTACAATGAGCAGTTCTTC. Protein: CASSPYLVSLGAYNEQFF.

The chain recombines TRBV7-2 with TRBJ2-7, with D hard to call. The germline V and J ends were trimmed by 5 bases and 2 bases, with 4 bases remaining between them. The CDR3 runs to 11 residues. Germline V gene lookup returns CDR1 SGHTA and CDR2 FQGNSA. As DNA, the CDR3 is TGTGCCAGCAGCCTTACCTACGAGCAGTACTTC. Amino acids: CASSLTYEQYF. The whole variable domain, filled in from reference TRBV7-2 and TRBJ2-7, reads GAGVSQSPSNKVTEKGKDVELRCDPISGHTALYWYRQSLGQGLEFLIYFQGNSAPDKSGLPSDRFSAERTGGSVSTLTIQRTQQEDSAVYLCASSLTYEQYFGPGTRLTVT.

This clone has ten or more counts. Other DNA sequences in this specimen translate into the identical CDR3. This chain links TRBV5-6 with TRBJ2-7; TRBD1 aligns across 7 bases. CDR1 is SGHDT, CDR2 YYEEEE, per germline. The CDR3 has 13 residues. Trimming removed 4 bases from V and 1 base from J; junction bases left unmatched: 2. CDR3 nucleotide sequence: TGTGCCAGCAGCCCGACAGGGTCCTACGAGCAGTACTTC. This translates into CASSPTGSYEQYF.

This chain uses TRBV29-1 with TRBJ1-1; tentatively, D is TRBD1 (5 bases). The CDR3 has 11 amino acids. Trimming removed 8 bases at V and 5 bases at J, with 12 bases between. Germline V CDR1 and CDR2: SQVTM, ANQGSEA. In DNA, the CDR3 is TGCAGCTCTGGGGGGGAGACTGAAGCTTTCTTT. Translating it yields CSSGGETEAFF.

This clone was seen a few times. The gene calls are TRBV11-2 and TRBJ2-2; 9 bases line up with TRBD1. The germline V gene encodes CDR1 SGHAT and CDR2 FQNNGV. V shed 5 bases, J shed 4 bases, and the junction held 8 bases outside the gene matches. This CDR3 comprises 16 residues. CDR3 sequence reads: CASSLQQGAGTGELFF. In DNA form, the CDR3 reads TGTGCCAGCAGCCTACAACAGGGGGCCGGCACCGGGGAGCTGTTTTTT.

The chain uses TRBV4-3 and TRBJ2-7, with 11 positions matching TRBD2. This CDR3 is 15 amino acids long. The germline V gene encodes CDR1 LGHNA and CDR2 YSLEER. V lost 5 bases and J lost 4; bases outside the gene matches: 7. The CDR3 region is CASSKLAGVRYEQYF. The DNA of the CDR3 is TGCGCCAGCAGCAAACTAGCGGGAGTGAGATACGAGCAGTACTTC.

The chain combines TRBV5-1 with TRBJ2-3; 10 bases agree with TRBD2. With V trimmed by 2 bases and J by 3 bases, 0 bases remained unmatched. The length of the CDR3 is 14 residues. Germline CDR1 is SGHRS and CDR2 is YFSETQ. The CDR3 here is CASSFSGRTDTQYF. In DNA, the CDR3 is TGCGCCAGCAGCTTTAGCGGGAGGACAGATACGCAGTATTTT.

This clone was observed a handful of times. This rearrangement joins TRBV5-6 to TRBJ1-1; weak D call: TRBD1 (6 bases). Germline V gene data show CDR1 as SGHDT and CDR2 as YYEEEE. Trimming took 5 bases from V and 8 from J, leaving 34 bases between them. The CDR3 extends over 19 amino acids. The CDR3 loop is CASRLFHGKPGESSEEAFF. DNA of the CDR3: TGTGCCAGCAGGCTTTTCCACGGGAAACCAGGGGAGTCGAGCGAAGAAGCTTTCTTT.

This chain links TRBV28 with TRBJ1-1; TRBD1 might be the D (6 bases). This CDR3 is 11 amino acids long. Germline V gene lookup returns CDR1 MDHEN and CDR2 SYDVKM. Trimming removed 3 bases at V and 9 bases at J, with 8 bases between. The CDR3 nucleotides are TGTGCCAGCAGTTTCCAGGGGCAAGCTTTCTTT. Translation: CASSFQGQAFF.

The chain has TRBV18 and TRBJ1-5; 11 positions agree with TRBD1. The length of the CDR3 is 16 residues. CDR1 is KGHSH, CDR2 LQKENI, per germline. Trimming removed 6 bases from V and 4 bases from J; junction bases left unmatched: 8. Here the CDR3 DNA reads TGTGCCAGCTCCCCGGGACAGGGGGAAAGTAATCAGCCCCAGCATTTT. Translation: CASSPGQGESNQPQHF.

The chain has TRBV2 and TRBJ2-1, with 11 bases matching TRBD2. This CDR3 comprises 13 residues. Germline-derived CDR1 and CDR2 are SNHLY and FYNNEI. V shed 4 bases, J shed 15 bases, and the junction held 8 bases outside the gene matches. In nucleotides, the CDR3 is TGTGCCAGCAGTGGCGGGGAGACTAGCGGGGTGTTCTTC. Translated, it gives CASSGGETSGVFF.

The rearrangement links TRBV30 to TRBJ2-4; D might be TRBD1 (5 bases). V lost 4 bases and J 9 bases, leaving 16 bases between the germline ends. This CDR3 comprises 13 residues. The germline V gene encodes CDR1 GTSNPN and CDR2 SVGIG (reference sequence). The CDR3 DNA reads TGTGCCTGGAACTCAGGGCCCAGGAGCATTCAGTACTTC. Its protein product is CAWNSGPRSIQYF.

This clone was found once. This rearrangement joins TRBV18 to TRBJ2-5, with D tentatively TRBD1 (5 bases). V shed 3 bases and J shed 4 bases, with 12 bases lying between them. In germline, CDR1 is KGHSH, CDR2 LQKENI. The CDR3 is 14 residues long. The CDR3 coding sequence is TGTGCCAGCTCACCCACCGAAAGGGGAGAGACCCAGTACTTC. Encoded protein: CASSPTERGETQYF.

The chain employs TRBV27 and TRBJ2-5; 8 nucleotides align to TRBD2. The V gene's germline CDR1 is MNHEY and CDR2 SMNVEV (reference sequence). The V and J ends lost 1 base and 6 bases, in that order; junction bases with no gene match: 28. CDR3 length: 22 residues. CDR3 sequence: CASSLLRNSVGAGGPQQQTQYF. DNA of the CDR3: TGTGCCAGCAGTTTATTGAGGAACTCGGTGGGGGCGGGAGGCCCTCAGCAGCAGACCCAGTACTTC.